A selection of T cell receptor beta chains follows, all from one sample in a study of blood T cells in healthy people across ages. TCRdb processed the 5' RACE reads anew with MiXCR; each CDR3 protein has one entry. Of hundreds of thousands of distinct CDR3 sequences listed, about 51% were seen once; the top ten hold approximately 13%. Sequencing was carried out using blood. Receptors were obtained from a woman of 80 years or more in good health. Each CDR3 is given with its conserved first and last residue. D genes are given only for firm matches. Clone size is given for some rows only: seen once, a few or many times, or a class if the clone is expanded.

j_call d_call v_call clone_size cdr3_nt cdr3_aa
TRBJ1-2 TRBD1 TRBV2 many TGTGCCAGCAGTGAAGCAATGACAGGGAGCTATGGCTACACCTTC CASSEAMTGSYGYTF
TRBJ2-1 TRBD1 TRBV29-1 . TGCAGCGTCGGGGACAGTAGCTCCTACAATGAGCAGTTCTTC CSVGDSSSYNEQFF
TRBJ1-1 . TRBV5-1 . TGCGCCAGCAGCCTAAATACTCGGGAGGAAACTGAAGCTTTCTTT CASSLNTREETEAFF
TRBJ2-4 . TRBV7-2 . TGTGCCAGCTCGTCCCCCGTGCTTGACAAAAACATTCAGTACTTC CASSSPVLDKNIQYF
TRBJ2-1 . TRBV29-1 . TGCGGCGTTGCGTCGGGGCCCCATGAGCAGTTCTTC CGVASGPHEQFF
TRBJ1-1 . TRBV5-5 . TGTGCCAGCAGCTTGCTTAGGAGAAACACTGAAGCTTTCTTT CASSLLRRNTEAFF
TRBJ2-3 . TRBV7-2 many TGTGCCAGCAGCTTAATTGAAGGAAGCACAGATACGCAGTATTTT CASSLIEGSTDTQYF
TRBJ1-2 . TRBV28 . TGTGCCAGCAGTCCAGGTCTCAGGGCCAACTATGGCTACACCTTC CASSPGLRANYGYTF
TRBJ2-3 . TRBV29-1 . TGCAGCGGGTCGAAAGGGTTCACAGATACGCAGTATTTT CSGSKGFTDTQYF
TRBJ2-7 TRBD2 TRBV20-1 many TGCAGTGCTAGACGACTAGCGGACGAGCAGTACTTC CSARRLADEQYF
TRBJ2-2 TRBD2 TRBV20-1 . TGCAGTGCCCCTAGGACTAGCGGGAGGGCCTCCGGGGAGCTGTTTTTT CSAPRTSGRASGELFF
TRBJ2-2 . TRBV7-9 . TGTGCCAGCAGCTTAGACTGGATCACCGGGGAGCTGTTTTTT CASSLDWITGELFF
TRBJ2-7 TRBD2 TRBV7-2 . TGTGCCAGCAGCTTAGGGGTCGGGACTAGCGGCCTAGGGCAGTACTTC CASSLGVGTSGLGQYF
TRBJ1-5 . TRBV14 . TGTGCCAGCAGCCAATTTGGCAATCAGCCCCAGCATTTT CASSQFGNQPQHF
TRBJ2-1 TRBD2 TRBV27 many TGTGCCAGCAGTTTTGCGGGAGGGCCAGGGAATGAGCAGTTCTTC CASSFAGGPGNEQFF
TRBJ1-5 . TRBV5-1 . TGCGCCAGCAGCTCGAGGGGGGATAGCAATCAGCCCCAGCATTTT CASSSRGDSNQPQHF
TRBJ2-1 TRBD2 TRBV27 . TGTGCCAGCAGGCCGGGACTAGCGGGAGGGCCTAAGTCCTACAATGAGCAGTTCTTC CASRPGLAGGPKSYNEQFF
TRBJ1-2 . TRBV13 . TGTGCCAGCAGCTCCTCTCAGCCGTTTCTCTATGGCTACACCTTC CASSSSQPFLYGYTF
TRBJ1-1 . TRBV5-1 . TGCGCCAGCAGTGCTCAAACAAACTCTGAAGCTTTCTTT CASSAQTNSEAFF
TRBJ2-7 . TRBV28 . TGTGCCAGCAGTTTACCCCTGGGGCCTAGACGGAATAGCTCCTACGAGCAGTACTTC CASSLPLGPRRNSSYEQYF
TRBJ2-7 TRBD1 TRBV28 many TGTGCCAGCAGTTTGGGGACAGGGGGAAGCCACGAGCAGTACTTC CASSLGTGGSHEQYF
TRBJ2-5 . TRBV5-1 few TGCGCCAGCAGCTTGGTTGGGGGCGCAGAGACCCAGTACTTC CASSLVGGAETQYF
TRBJ2-5 . TRBV2 . TGTGCCAGCAGTGAAGTCGGTGGGTGGGAGACCCAGTACTTC CASSEVGGWETQYF
TRBJ1-6 . TRBV6-1 . TGTGCCAGCAGTGATATTTTTGGGGCCGGGTCACCCCTCCACTTT CASSDIFGAGSPLHF
TRBJ1-1 . TRBV7-2 . TGTGCCAGCAGCTTAATGGACCCAGCCCACACTGAAGCTTTCTTT CASSLMDPAHTEAFF
TRBJ1-6 . TRBV9 . TGTGCCAGCAGCGTAGTCGGGGAGGGTTCACCCCTCCACTTT CASSVVGEGSPLHF
TRBJ2-5 . TRBV11-1 . TGTGCCAGCAGCTTAGCTGATAGATTTGAGACCCAGTACTTC CASSLADRFETQYF
TRBJ1-6 . TRBV6-5 many TGTGCCAGCACGGGGGGGGCCAATTCACCCCTCCACTTT CASTGGANSPLHF
TRBJ2-1 . TRBV3-1 many TGTGCCAGCAGCCATAATGTCGGGGACAATGAGCAGTTCTTC CASSHNVGDNEQFF
TRBJ1-5 . TRBV20-1 few TGCAGTGCTAGAGATCCAGGAGGAAGTGGACCCCAGCATTTT CSARDPGGSGPQHF
TRBJ2-3 TRBD2 TRBV7-8 few TGTGCCAGCAGCCAGACTAGCGGGGGGGCAGATACGCAGTATTTT CASSQTSGGADTQYF
TRBJ2-3 . TRBV25-1 . TGTGCCAGCAGTAGGGCCTTAGGCGGGCCAGATACGCAGTATTTT CASSRALGGPDTQYF
TRBJ2-7 . TRBV7-2 many TGTGCCAGCAGCTTAGACCGTAGCCTATACGAGCAGTACTTC CASSLDRSLYEQYF
TRBJ2-1 . TRBV4-1 many TGCGCCAGCAGCCAAGATCTACAGGGTGGTAGTAATGAGCAGTTCTTC CASSQDLQGGSNEQFF
TRBJ2-3 . TRBV2 many TGTGCCAGCAGTGAGGACCATAGCAAGTATTTT CASSEDHSKYF
TRBJ1-2 TRBD1 TRBV10-3 . TGTGCCATCAGTGAGTCCCAGGGGGCGAACTATGGCTACACCTTC CAISESQGANYGYTF
TRBJ2-7 . TRBV6-6 many TGTGCCAGCAGTTACTCCCCGGGAGTGGGGGGCTACGAGCAGTACTTC CASSYSPGVGGYEQYF
TRBJ2-3 . TRBV25-1 many TGTGCCAGCAGTGAATATGACGGCGGGTATAGCACAGATACGCAGTATTTT CASSEYDGGYSTDTQYF
TRBJ2-7 . TRBV6-5 . TGTGCCAGCAGCTCAGACGGGGCCAATGAGCAGTACTTC CASSSDGANEQYF
TRBJ2-1 TRBD2 TRBV6-5 many TGTGCCAGCAAACTAGCGGGAGGGTGGGATGAGCAGTTCTTC CASKLAGGWDEQFF
TRBJ2-1 . TRBV7-8 . TGTGCCAGCAGCTTAGTAAGGGCGCAGGATGAGCAGTTCTTC CASSLVRAQDEQFF
TRBJ2-2 . TRBV12-3/TRBV12-4 . TGTGCCAGCAGTTTCGGGGCGGCCGGGGAGCTGTTTTTT CASSFGAAGELFF
TRBJ2-4 . TRBV28 . TGTGCCAGCAGTTTTAGAACGGCAGGGCAGGACATTCAGTACTTC CASSFRTAGQDIQYF
TRBJ1-6 . TRBV30 . TGTGCCTGGAGAAGAGATCATAATTCACCCCTCCACTTT CAWRRDHNSPLHF
TRBJ2-3 . TRBV10-1 . TGCGCCGGCAGCACCCGGACAGATACGCAGTATTTT CAGSTRTDTQYF
TRBJ2-7 TRBD2 TRBV18 many TGTGCCAGCTCACTAGTCCCGCCTAGCGGCTCCTACGAGCAGTACTTC CASSLVPPSGSYEQYF
TRBJ1-2 . TRBV9 . TGTGCCAGCAGCGAGACCCCGGATCCGAACTATGGCTACACCTTC CASSETPDPNYGYTF
TRBJ1-3 TRBD1 TRBV2 . TGTGCCAGCAAAACCGGGACAGGGGGCCTACCGCCTACCTCTGGAAACACCATATATTTT CASKTGTGGLPPTSGNTIYF